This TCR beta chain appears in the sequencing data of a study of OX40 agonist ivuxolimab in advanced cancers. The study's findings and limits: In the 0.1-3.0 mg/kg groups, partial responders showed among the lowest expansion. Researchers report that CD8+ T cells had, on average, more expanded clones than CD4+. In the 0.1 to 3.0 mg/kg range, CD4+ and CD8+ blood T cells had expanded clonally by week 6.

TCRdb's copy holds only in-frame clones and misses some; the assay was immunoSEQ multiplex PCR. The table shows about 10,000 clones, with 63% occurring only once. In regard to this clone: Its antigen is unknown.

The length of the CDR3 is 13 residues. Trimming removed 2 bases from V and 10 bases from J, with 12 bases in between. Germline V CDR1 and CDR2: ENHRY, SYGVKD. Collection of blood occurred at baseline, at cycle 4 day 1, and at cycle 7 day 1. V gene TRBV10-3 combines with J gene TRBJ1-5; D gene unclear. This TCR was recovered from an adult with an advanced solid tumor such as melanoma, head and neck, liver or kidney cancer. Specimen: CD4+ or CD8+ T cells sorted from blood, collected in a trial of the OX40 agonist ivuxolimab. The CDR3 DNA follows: TGTGCCATCAGTGAGGGCAGCTTACGACCCCAGCATTTT. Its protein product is CAISEGSLRPQHF.